This T cell receptor beta chain was recorded in a study of blood T cells in healthy people across ages. As to this clonotype: The antigen remains undetermined.

Alongside a J-beta primer mix, a sample-barcoded 5' primer served in a second PCR lasting about 7 to 12 cycles. The study obtained at least 2.5 million CDR3-containing paired-end reads from every sample. TCRdb recomputed calls from the 5' RACE reads with MiXCR, one row per CDR3 protein. This sample yields 1.6 million or so distinct CDR3 sequences, of which roughly 32% are seen a single time; approximately 11% belongs to the top ten. Overall study results and limits: Researchers report that TCR beta diversity correlated strongly with naive T cell percentage. From one million sequenced T cells, diversity estimates were lower bounds.

The CDR3 is 19 amino acids. Trimming cost V 3 bases and J 4 bases, with 27 bases left between them. Each sample yielded at least 6 million isolated PBMCs. The chain carries TRBV12-3 or TRBV12-4 and TRBJ1-2; D is possibly TRBD1 (6 bases). Input material: blood. The receptor's source is a woman aged 30 to 39 in good health. The CDR3 loop is CASSFGGRLEPPSVYGYTF. The DNA of the CDR3 is TGTGCCAGCAGTTTTGGGGGGCGCTTGGAACCCCCTTCGGTCTATGGCTACACCTTC.